This is a list of T cell receptor beta chains from one sample in a study of blood T cell repertoires in COVID-19. Profiled with immunoSEQ multiplex PCR; TCRdb holds only in-frame clones, not every one. The sample holds approximately 300,000 clones; 87% are singletons and the top ten take roughly 2.4%. Sequenced sample: peripheral blood. Receptors were obtained from a woman aged 50 to 60 who had recovered from COVID-19. Both conserved end residues are trimmed from each CDR3. D genes are given only for firm matches.

. TRBJ1-2 TRBV6-5 ASSSGNYGYT
TRBD1 TRBJ2-7 TRBV6-5 ASSYMRQGGEQY
. TRBJ2-7 TRBV19 ASSRDFTYEQY
. TRBJ1-1 TRBV7-2 ASSQILGTHTEAF
TRBD2 TRBJ2-5 TRBV27 ASSSSGVMGSQY
TRBD1 TRBJ1-1 TRBV4-1 ASSQEDAGQKAF
TRBD1 TRBJ1-2 TRBV27 ASRGQGDGYT
. TRBJ1-1 TRBV9 ASSTSGKNTEAF
. TRBJ1-1 TRBV7-9 ASRGRVNTEAF
. TRBJ2-5 TRBV5-1 ASSLGTTGPLETQY
. TRBJ2-5 TRBV12-3/TRBV12-4 ASRRIGGETQY
TRBD2 TRBJ2-7 TRBV9 ASSVGTRDYEQY
TRBD2 TRBJ2-7 TRBV12-5 ASAARSGGSYEQY
. TRBJ1-2 TRBV5-1 ASSLGGSFNYGYT
. TRBJ1-3 TRBV9 ASSSLVEGNTIY
. TRBJ1-1 TRBV6-2/TRBV6-3 ASSYRGRGGGTGEAF
. TRBJ1-1 TRBV5-1 ASSGDHTEAF
. TRBJ2-2 TRBV10-3 AISESAGAGELF
. TRBJ2-1 TRBV5-1 ASSLDSGNEQF
TRBD2 TRBJ2-5 TRBV14 ASSPGTSGRARETQY
. TRBJ2-5 TRBV7-8 ASSRTVTTQY
TRBD1 TRBJ1-5 TRBV7-9 ASSLIPGTGSGQPQH
. TRBJ2-5 TRBV4-1 ASSQAGLAETQY
. TRBJ2-7 TRBV6-1 ASSEVGEQY
TRBD1 TRBJ1-5 TRBV24-1 ATRDRVDQPQH
TRBD1 TRBJ2-5 TRBV18 ASSPGQGAGETQY
. TRBJ1-2 TRBV2 ASNLGLGYGYT
. TRBJ2-5 TRBV6-2/TRBV6-3 ASSYPTRSDQETQY
TRBD1 TRBJ1-5 TRBV18 ASSPNRIQGQEQPQH
TRBD1 TRBJ2-7 TRBV7-2 ASSADRVAHEQY
. TRBJ2-7 TRBV6-5 ASSYRMPGELYEQY
TRBD1 TRBJ1-5 TRBV3-1/TRBV3-2 ASSQGQNQPQH
. TRBJ2-2 TRBV7-9 ASSFPINTGELF
TRBD1 TRBJ1-1 TRBV2 ASSGPRDRGKGTEAF
. TRBJ2-7 TRBV30 AWSVVGGAGYEQY
. TRBJ2-5 TRBV4-1 ASSQEKGERVRQETQY
TRBD1 TRBJ2-7 TRBV5-5 ASSPTGTGDHEQY
. TRBJ2-4 TRBV30 AWEPGAAKNIQY
. TRBJ1-5 TRBV7-3 ASSPQTGQPQH